Shown below are 25 T cell receptor beta chains from a single sample sequenced in a study of CD8+ T cells in alopecia areata (dated by TCRdb to between 2018 and 2020). Library preparation employed the immunoSEQ multiplex PCR assay. RNA was extracted from all samples and reverse transcribed into cDNA, which served as template for TCR sequencing. The clones in this table, taken by TCRdb from immuneACCESS, are in-frame only. Not every clone is retained; where verified, under half of the shortfall comes from an unresolved V gene, and the cause of the rest is unknown. The sample includes around 160,000 clones, with around 87% observed a single time. The top ten clones comprise over 12% of the sample. Reading the label with the study, this specimen's time point is: baseline before oral tofacitinib. The sequencing here drew on CD8+ T cells sorted from blood, taken at week 0. These receptors all come from a human donor with alopecia areata.

This chain uses TRBV2 with TRBJ2-1, with D unclear. Germline CDR1 reads SNHLY; CDR2 reads FYNNEI. The CDR3 is 13 residues long. Between the trimmed V and J ends, which lost 5 bases and 5 bases, there was a span of 10 bases. The CDR3 region has the DNA TGTGCCAGCAGTTATAGGGCTAACAATGAGCAGTTCTTC. The encoded protein is CASSYRANNEQFF.

V usage is TRBV5-1 and J usage is TRBJ1-2; unclear D gene. This CDR3 region has 13 residues. Deletions cut 0 bases from V and 6 bases from J, with 9 bases between. The germline CDR1 and CDR2 sequences are SGHRS and YFSETQ. The CDR3 DNA follows: TGCGCCAGCAGCTTGGATTTCCGGGATGGCTACACCTTC. This codes for CASSLDFRDGYTF.

The chain joins TRBV4-1 to TRBJ2-1, with 10 bases lining up with TRBD2. Germline trimming cut 4 bases from V and 5 bases from J; bases unmatched to any gene: 5. Germline CDR1 MGHRA, CDR2 YSYEKL. The CDR3 is 15 residues long. This CDR3 is CASSLWTSGDNEQFF. The CDR3 DNA follows: TGCGCCAGCAGCCTCTGGACTAGCGGAGACAATGAGCAGTTCTTC.

The chain links TRBV6-5 to TRBJ2-2; 7 bases are a match to TRBD2. Trimming cost V 8 bases and J 6 bases; bases outside gene matches: 9. The CDR3 is made up of 14 amino acids. Germline assignment: CDR1 MNHEY and CDR2 SVGAGI. The CDR3 nucleotides are TGTGCCAGCTCAAGCGGCGGGGGTGCCGGGGAGCTGTTTTTT. Amino acid sequence: CASSSGGGAGELFF.

The V gene is TRBV6-5, the J gene TRBJ2-7; unclear D gene. This CDR3 comprises 12 residues. Germline CDR1 is MNHEY and CDR2 is SVGAGI. V lost 8 bases and J 0 bases, leaving 8 bases between the germline ends. The CDR3 nucleotides read TGTGCCAGCTGGTCCCCCTCCTACGAGCAGTACTTC. Translated, it gives CASWSPSYEQYF.

The chain employs TRBV4-1 and TRBJ2-3; a possible D gene is TRBD2 (6 bases). Germline-derived CDR1 and CDR2 are MGHRA and YSYEKL. There are 18 residues in the CDR3. Trimming stripped 0 bases from V and 0 bases from J, with 16 bases between. The CDR3 nucleotides read TGCGCCAGCAGCCAAGAGCCGGGGGTAGCTTCTAGCACAGATACGCAGTATTTT. This sequence encodes CASSQEPGVASSTDTQYF.

In nucleotides, the CDR3 is TGTGCCACCAGCAGAGATTACCCCCTACTTCGAACTTTTTGGTTGGAGGGACCAAAGGACGAGCAGTACTTC. Its protein is CATSRDYPLLRTFWLEGPKDEQYF. This rearrangement joins TRBV15 to TRBJ2-7, with D possibly TRBD2 on 6 matching bases. The V end lost 0 bases, the J end lost 5 bases, and 41 bases lay between the germline ends. This CDR3 has 24 amino acids. CDR1 LNHNV and CDR2 YYDKDF come from the germline V gene (reference sequence).

The chain couples TRBV29-1 to TRBJ2-7, with 7 bases lining up with TRBD1. CDR1 is SQVTM, CDR2 ANQGSEA, per germline. V gave up 2 bases and J gave up 1 base; unmatched junction bases: 5. The CDR3 totals 14 residues. The CDR3 reads CSVERPGQSYEQYF. The CDR3 DNA reads as TGCAGCGTTGAACGGCCGGGACAGTCCTACGAGCAGTACTTC.

The chain is built from TRBV15 and TRBJ2-5; D possibly uses TRBD1 or TRBD2 (5 bases each). This CDR3 comprises 14 residues. V was pared by 8 bases and J by 1 base, with 14 bases between. CDR1 is LNHNV, CDR2 YYDKDF, per germline (reference sequence). This chain's CDR3 is CATASQGPQETQYF. The CDR3, as DNA: TGTGCCACCGCCTCCCAGGGACCCCAAGAGACCCAGTACTTC.

This clone was counted only a few times. The chain recombines TRBV29-1 with TRBJ2-5, with D unresolved. This CDR3 comprises 14 residues. CDR1 SQVTM and CDR2 ANQGSEA come from the germline V gene. Trimming took off 4 bases at V and 0 bases at J, with 12 bases between the two ends. This CDR3 reads CSVVSPDDQETQYF. The DNA of the CDR3 is TGCAGCGTTGTGAGTCCCGACGACCAAGAGACCCAGTACTTC.

This sequence joins TRBV11-1 and TRBJ2-3; 7 bases line up with TRBD2. With 5 bases clipped from V and 0 bases from J, the junction kept 8 bases outside the gene matches. Per the germline V gene, CDR1 is SGHAT and CDR2 is FQDESV (reference sequence). This CDR3 region has 16 residues. CDR3 loop: CASSDTSVTSTDTQYF. The CDR3 nucleotides are TGTGCCAGCAGCGATACTAGCGTTACTAGCACAGATACGCAGTATTTT. Looking up the rest from reference TRBV11-1 and TRBJ2-3 gives the full variable domain: EAEVAQSPRYKITEKSQAVAFWCDPISGHATLYWYRQILGQGPELLVQFQDESVVDDSQLPKDRFSAERLKGVDSTLKIQPAELGDSAMYLCASSDTSVTSTDTQYFGPGTRLTVL.

V gene TRBV27 combines with J gene TRBJ2-7; D is unclear. Deletions cut 2 bases from V and 4 bases from J, with 12 bases between. CDR1 and CDR2 from the germline V gene are MNHEY and SMNVEV (reference sequence). This CDR3 contains 14 residues. CDR3 DNA sequence: TGTGCCAGCAGTTTAATCAAAGGGATGTACGAGCAGTACTTC. Its translation is CASSLIKGMYEQYF.

V gene TRBV11-2 combines with J gene TRBJ2-2; D gene ambiguous. The CDR3 sequence is 12 residues long. V dropped 5 bases and J dropped 8 bases, with 9 bases sitting between them. Germline CDR1 is SGHAT and CDR2 is FQNNGV. CDR3 amino acids: CASSPEGGELFF. CDR3 in DNA: TGTGCCAGCAGCCCCGAAGGAGGGGAGCTGTTTTTT.

This chain joins TRBV2 and TRBJ2-1; TRBD2 matches at 9 bases. V dropped 1 base and J dropped 3; count of bases not matched to a gene: 7. Germline CDR1 and CDR2: SNHLY and FYNNEI. The CDR3 spans 17 residues. CDR3 in amino acids: CASSEEKELAGYNEQFF. CDR3 in DNA: TGTGCCAGCAGTGAAGAGAAGGAACTAGCGGGCTACAATGAGCAGTTCTTC.

The rearrangement uses TRBV4-2 and TRBJ2-3; TRBD2 matches 10 bases. The CDR3 has 17 residues. Germline CDR1 is LGHNA and CDR2 is YNFKEQ. The ends lost 4 bases at V and 4 bases at J; junction bases unmatched: 11. Here the CDR3 DNA reads TGTGCCAGCAGCCCGGACGCCAAGCGGGGGGGCCCAGATACGCAGTATTTT. Translated, it gives CASSPDAKRGGPDTQYF.

This clone was counted a single time. This same CDR3 is encoded by further DNA sequences in the sample. V gene TRBV19 combines with J gene TRBJ1-2; D gene ambiguous. V lost 5 bases, J lost 8 bases, and 18 bases lay in between. Germline-derived CDR1 and CDR2 are LNHDA and SQIVND (reference sequence). The CDR3 loop spans 14 amino acids. The CDR3, as DNA: TGTGCCAGTAGTCCGAACCCGGGCGCGAGGGGCTACACCTTC. It specifies CASSPNPGARGYTF.

The chain joins TRBV10-3 to TRBJ2-1, with 11 bases that match TRBD2. The germline CDR1 and CDR2 sequences are ENHRY and SYGVKD. V was pared by 0 bases and J by 6 bases, with 13 bases of the junction left unmatched. This CDR3 spans 19 amino acids. The CDR3, as DNA: TGTGCCATCAGTGAGTCGAGTCGGACTAGCGGGCGTCCCATCAATGAGCAGTTCTTC. It is translated as CAISESSRTSGRPINEQFF.

About this clone: Within the sample, other DNA sequences also encode this same CDR3. The chain recombines TRBV19 with TRBJ2-7, with D possibly TRBD2 on 6 matching bases. V lost 1 base and J lost 3, with 7 bases in between. The CDR3 sequence is 13 residues long. Germline CDR1 is LNHDA and CDR2 is SQIVND (reference sequence). Written as DNA, the CDR3 is TGTGCCAGTAGTATAGCGGAGGGCTACGAGCAGTACTTC. Encoded protein: CASSIAEGYEQYF.

The chain recombines TRBV7-9 with TRBJ1-4, with D possibly matching TRBD1 (5 bases). Germline V gives CDR1 SEHNR, CDR2 FQNEAQ (reference sequence). V shed 5 bases and J shed 7 bases, with 14 bases lying between them. CDR3 length: 14 amino acids. The CDR3: CASSGTGVGEKLFF. The CDR3 DNA reads TGTGCCAGCAGCGGGACCGGAGTAGGTGAAAAACTGTTTTTT.

The chain employs TRBV19 and TRBJ2-1; 13 bases agree with TRBD2. Germline V gene lookup returns CDR1 LNHDA and CDR2 SQIVND (reference sequence). Unmatched junction bases numbered 4, after V lost 5 bases and J lost 6 bases. The length of the CDR3 is 15 residues. This CDR3 is CASSGGLAGINEQFF. CDR3 DNA: TGTGCCAGTAGTGGGGGACTAGCGGGAATCAATGAGCAGTTCTTC. Based on the CDR3 plus reference TRBV19 and TRBJ2-1, the full variable domain is DGGITQSPKYLFRKEGQNVTLSCEQNLNHDAMYWYRQDPGQGLRLIYYSQIVNDFQKGDIAEGYSVSREKKESFPLTVTSAQKNPTAFYLCASSGGLAGINEQFFGPGTRLTVL.

J is TRBJ1-2 and V is TRBV7-9; the match to TRBD1 covers 9 bases. The V gene end was trimmed by 5 bases and the J gene end by 2 bases; junction bases not matched to a gene: 6. Germline V lookup: CDR1 SEHNR, CDR2 FQNEAQ (reference sequence). CDR3 length: 15 amino acids. CDR3 bases: TGTGCCAGCAGCCCAGGGACAGGGACCAACTATGGCTACACCTTC. This encodes CASSPGTGTNYGYTF.

The gene calls are TRBV30 and TRBJ2-1; possible D gene TRBD2, 5 bases. Trimming removed 0 bases from V and 10 bases from J, with 13 bases in between. Germline values: CDR1 GTSNPN, CDR2 SVGIG (reference sequence). This CDR3 is 13 amino acids long. CDR3 residues: CAWSVVRDREQFF. The CDR3, as DNA: TGTGCCTGGAGTGTCGTGAGGGATCGCGAGCAGTTCTTC.

The chain has TRBV25-1 and TRBJ2-1, with 10 nucleotides matching TRBD1. Germline CDR1 is MGHDK and CDR2 is SYGVNS. V shed 7 bases, J shed 6 bases, and the junction held 6 bases outside the gene matches. There are 14 residues in the CDR3. CDR3 amino acids: CASTAGQGRNEQFF. The CDR3 region has the DNA TGTGCCAGCACCGCGGGACAGGGGCGCAATGAGCAGTTCTTC.

The sample holds one count of this clone. V usage is TRBV29-1 and J usage is TRBJ2-1, with D tentatively TRBD2 (7 bases). This CDR3 has 11 amino acids. Germline V CDR1 and CDR2: SQVTM, ANQGSEA. Deletions cut 1 base from V and 10 bases from J, with 8 bases between. CDR3 bases: TGCAGCGTTGAAGGGGGGGGCGAGCAGTTCTTC. It translates to CSVEGGGEQFF.

The chain employs TRBV2 and TRBJ2-1; TRBD2 agrees at 11 bases. CDR1 and CDR2 (germline): SNHLY, FYNNEI. The ends lost 2 bases at V and 4 bases at J; junction bases unmatched: 19. The CDR3 is made up of 21 amino acids. This chain's CDR3 is CASSESTGEDRGTSGYNEQFF. In nucleotides, the CDR3 is TGTGCCAGCAGTGAATCCACGGGTGAGGATCGGGGGACTAGCGGATACAATGAGCAGTTCTTC.